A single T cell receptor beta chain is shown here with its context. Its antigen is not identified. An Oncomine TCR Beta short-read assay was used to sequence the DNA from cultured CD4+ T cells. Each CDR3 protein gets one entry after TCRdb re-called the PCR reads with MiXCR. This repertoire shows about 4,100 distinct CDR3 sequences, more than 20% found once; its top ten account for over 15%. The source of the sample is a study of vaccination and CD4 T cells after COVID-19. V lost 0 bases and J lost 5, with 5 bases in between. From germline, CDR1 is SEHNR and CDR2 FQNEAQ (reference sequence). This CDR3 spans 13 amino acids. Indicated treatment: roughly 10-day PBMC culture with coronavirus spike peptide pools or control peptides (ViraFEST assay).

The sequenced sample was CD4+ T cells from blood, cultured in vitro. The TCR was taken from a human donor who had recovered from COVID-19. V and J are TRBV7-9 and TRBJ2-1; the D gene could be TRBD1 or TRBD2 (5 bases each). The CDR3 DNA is TGTGCCAGCAGCTTAGCGGGGGACAATGAGCAGTTCTTC. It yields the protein CASSLAGDNEQFF.